This T cell receptor (beta chain) came from a study of cytomegalovirus exposure and HLA in healthy donors. General study findings and limits: Versus the approximately 700-donor mean, an Asian-associated ancestry cluster reportedly showed fewer N-insertions in a later analysis.

The CDR3 covers 17 residues. The V end was cut by 3 bases, the J end by 8 bases, with 20 bases between. CDR1 is KGHSH and CDR2 is LQKENI in the germline V gene. 60 Vbeta and 13 Jbeta primers were used in PCR. Clones were read by immunoSEQ multiplex PCR, and TCRdb kept only the in-frame ones, dropping some. The sample shows about 88,000 clones, over 55% of them seen only once. A remark on this clone: The antigen is undetermined.

This clonotype was sampled from a woman aged 18-29 years in good health and CMV-seropositive. The chain employs TRBV18 and TRBJ1-6; the D is unclear. Sequenced input: PBMCs. Written as DNA, the CDR3 is TGTGCCAGCTCACCCGGCAGGCCGGGGATAAGAGATTCACCCCTCCACTTT. Encoded protein: CASSPGRPGIRDSPLHF.